The 32 T cell receptor beta chains listed next were all sequenced from one sample in a study of post-analysis software for immune sequencing data. Unique molecular identifiers had been added to the TCR beta cDNA libraries. Each CDR3 protein gets one entry after TCRdb re-called the PCR reads with MiXCR. The sample lists about 160,000 distinct CDR3 sequences; 36% were seen once. The material was blood, obtained after autologous hematopoietic stem cell transplantation. Every receptor here comes from a girl aged 5-17 years with multiple sclerosis.

This clonotype was counted between two and nine times. The rearrangement uses TRBV7-3 and TRBJ2-1; 11 bases match TRBD2. Trimming cost V 5 bases and J 9 bases; bases outside gene matches: 6. This CDR3 comprises 14 residues. The germline CDR1 and CDR2 sequences are SGHTA and FQGTGA. In nucleotides, the CDR3 is TGTGCCAGCAGCGAGACTAGCGGGACTGGTGAGCAGTTCTTC. Its translation is CASSETSGTGEQFF.

This clonotype was detected once. The rearrangement joins TRBV24-1 to TRBJ2-1; TRBD2 matches at 10 bases. The CDR3 is 13 residues long. V lost 8 bases, J lost 9 bases, and 6 bases stayed unmatched. The germline gives CDR1 KGHDR, CDR2 SFDVKD. CDR3 DNA sequence: TGTGCCACCAAGGCTAGCGGGAGCGGTGAGCAGTTCTTC. Protein sequence: CATKASGSGEQFF.

This clonotype has more than one count but fewer than ten. The chain's CDR3 is CSAAVSGKETQYF. For the CDR3, the DNA is TGCAGTGCTGCCGTTAGCGGCAAGGAGACCCAGTACTTC. This chain uses TRBV20-1 with TRBJ2-5; TRBD2 is a possible D gene (6 bases). This CDR3 is 13 amino acids long. The V gene lost 5 bases and the J gene lost 5 bases, with 15 bases spanning the gap. CDR1 and CDR2 (germline): DFQATT, SNEGSKA (reference sequence).

The chain couples TRBV28 to TRBJ2-3; D call uncertain. Trimming shortened V by 6 bases and J by 2 bases, and 12 bases separated the two germline ends. Germline V gives CDR1 MDHEN, CDR2 SYDVKM. This CDR3 has 14 residues. The chain's CDR3 is CASSRLLFTDTQYF. As DNA, the CDR3 is TGTGCCAGCAGCCGGTTACTGTTCACAGATACGCAGTATTTT.

DNA for the CDR3: TGTACCAGCAGCCCAAATAGGAACAGGGTCACAGATACGCAGTATTTT. Its translation is CTSSPNRNRVTDTQYF. The gene calls are TRBV7-2 and TRBJ2-3, with D tentatively TRBD1 (6 bases). This CDR3 has 16 residues. Trimming pared 5 bases from V and 2 bases from J, leaving 17 bases between. Per the germline V gene, CDR1 is SGHTA and CDR2 is FQGNSA.

V usage is TRBV7-2 and J usage is TRBJ2-5, with a possible D match to TRBD1 (5 bases). The J call is in doubt because the DNA end fits TRBJ2-7 better. Germline V gene sequence: CDR1 SGHTA, CDR2 FQGNSA. CDR3 size: 13 residues. The CDR3 nucleotides read TGTGCCAGCAGCGTAAACTGGGGCGACGAGCAGTACTTC. It codes for CASSVNWGDEQYF.

The chain carries TRBV6-6 and TRBJ1-2; D not resolved. Germline loops: CDR1 MNHNY, CDR2 SVGAGI (reference sequence). The V end was cut by 2 bases, the J end by 0 bases, with 16 bases between. The CDR3 contains 17 residues. In nucleotides, the CDR3 is TGTGCCAGCAGTTACGGTTGGGGTCCAGCCACTAACTATGGCTACACCTTC. It codes for CASSYGWGPATNYGYTF.

This clonotype was observed at least ten times. The CDR3: CASSLDPSEDYEQYF. Here the CDR3 DNA reads TGCGCCAGCAGCTTGGATCCTAGCGAGGATTACGAGCAGTACTTC. The chain has TRBV5-1 and TRBJ2-7; D perhaps matches TRBD2 (6 bases). Germline V gene data show CDR1 as SGHRS and CDR2 as YFSETQ. The length of the CDR3 is 15 residues. Trimming shortened V by 0 bases and J by 4 bases, and 14 bases separated the two germline ends.

V is TRBV29-1 and J is TRBJ2-1; D could derive from TRBD1 or TRBD2 (7 bases each). Trimming took off 3 bases at V and 11 bases at J, with 11 bases between the two ends. The germline V gene encodes CDR1 SQVTM and CDR2 ANQGSEA. This CDR3 spans 11 amino acids. CDR3 sequence (DNA): TGCAGCGTTGAGGGGAGGGGGCAGCAGTTCTTC. Translation gives CSVEGRGQQFF.

J is TRBJ2-3 and V is TRBV12-3 or TRBV12-4; a possible D gene is TRBD2 (5 bases). The V and J ends lost 4 bases and 2 bases respectively, with 13 bases between them. This CDR3 is built from 15 residues. The CDR3 is CASSYRAELTDTQYF. The CDR3 coding sequence is TGTGCCAGCAGTTATCGAGCGGAGCTCACAGATACGCAGTATTTT.

The table lists this clonotype with many counts. The J gene is TRBJ2-7, the V gene TRBV6-1; D is unclear. CDR3 size: 10 residues. Germline CDR1 is MNHNS and CDR2 is SASEGT. V gave up 8 bases and J gave up 4 bases, with 6 bases separating them. The CDR3 sequence: CASGWYEQYF. CDR3 bases: TGTGCCAGCGGATGGTACGAGCAGTACTTC.

The V and J genes are TRBV6-5 and TRBJ1-1; 7 bases are a match to TRBD1. Germline V gene sequence: CDR1 MNHEY, CDR2 SVGAGI. V was clipped by 6 bases and J by 2 bases; unmatched bases: 6. The CDR3 contains 14 residues. The CDR3 sequence is CASRGTGVNTEAFF. CDR3 nucleotide sequence: TGTGCCAGCAGGGGTACAGGGGTTAACACTGAAGCTTTCTTT.

This clonotype turned up a few times. The chain is built from TRBV20-1 and TRBJ2-7, with 7 bases lining up with TRBD2. Looked up from germline, CDR1 is DFQATT and CDR2 is SNEGSKA (reference sequence). V lost 2 bases to trimming and J lost 3 bases; unmatched junction nucleotides: 7. The CDR3 consists of 14 residues. CDR3 nucleotides: TGCAGTGCTAGACGTCGGGAGGCCCTCTACGAGCAGTACTTC. Its translation: CSARRREALYEQYF.

This chain links TRBV7-2 with TRBJ1-1, with a weak D call TRBD1 (5 bases). The CDR3 totals 14 residues. Germline CDR1 reads SGHTA; CDR2 reads FQGNSA. Between the trimmed V and J ends, which lost 0 bases and 4 bases, there was a span of 9 bases. The CDR3 DNA reads TGTGCCAGCAGCTTAGCGCTCGGGGGCACTGAAGCTTTCTTT. It specifies CASSLALGGTEAFF.

V usage is TRBV20-1 and J usage is TRBJ2-2; TRBD2 matches at 12 bases. Germline V gene data show CDR1 as DFQATT and CDR2 as SNEGSKA (reference sequence). The CDR3 totals 16 residues. J lost 3 bases, V lost 0 bases, and 2 bases had no gene match. This CDR3 is CSARDPSGGDTGELFF. CDR3 sequence (DNA): TGCAGTGCTAGAGATCCTAGCGGGGGGGACACCGGGGAGCTGTTTTTT.

This clonotype was found many times. J is TRBJ2-1 and V is TRBV4-3; D perhaps matches TRBD1 (5 bases). CDR1 is LGHNA and CDR2 is YSLEER in the germline V gene. This CDR3 spans 14 amino acids. Trimming pared 0 bases from V and 8 bases from J, leaving 11 bases between. CDR3 DNA: TGCGCCAGCAGCCAAGATCCCCAGGGCCATGAGCAGTTCTTC. This sequence encodes CASSQDPQGHEQFF.

Concerning this clonotype: A clone one base away is much larger, so this may be a read error. This sequence joins TRBV11-2 and TRBJ2-1, with D uncertain. V dropped 3 bases and J dropped 8 bases, with 8 bases sitting between them. CDR3 length equals 12 residues. The germline V gene encodes CDR1 SGHAT and CDR2 FQNNGV. The CDR3 DNA is TGTGCCAGCAGCTTGACACGGTATGAGCAGTTCTTC. It yields the protein CASSLTRYEQFF.

The table lists this clonotype with a few counts. The chain combines TRBV29-1 with TRBJ2-3; D ambiguous. The CDR3 extends over 13 amino acids. Trimming removed 4 bases from V and 2 bases from J, with 10 bases in between. Germline V gives CDR1 SQVTM, CDR2 ANQGSEA. Written as DNA, the CDR3 is TGCAGCGTTGCTGGGCGGTACACAGATACGCAGTATTTT. It encodes CSVAGRYTDTQYF.

The chain recombines TRBV20-1 with TRBJ2-3; D call uncertain. This CDR3 is 15 amino acids long. V was cut by 3 bases and J by 0 bases, with 13 bases left in between. Germline values: CDR1 DFQATT, CDR2 SNEGSKA (reference sequence). CDR3 nucleotides: TGCAGTGCTAGCTCTCCGTTCTCTAGCACAGATACGCAGTATTTT. It codes for CSASSPFSSTDTQYF.

This clonotype was seen ten or more times. This chain joins TRBV9 and TRBJ2-2, with TRBD1 matching over 7 bases. This CDR3 is 17 amino acids long. Unmatched junction bases numbered 9, after V lost 3 bases and J lost 1 base. Germline V gives CDR1 SGDLS, CDR2 YYNGEE. CDR3: CASSGDGTVGNTGELFF. In nucleotides, the CDR3 is TGTGCCAGCAGCGGGGACGGGACAGTCGGGAACACCGGGGAGCTGTTTTTT.

The chain couples TRBV6-5 to TRBJ2-7, with D possibly being TRBD2 (5 bases). V lost 6 bases and J 1 base, leaving 13 bases between the germline ends. The CDR3 covers 14 residues. Germline CDR1 reads MNHEY; CDR2 reads SVGAGI. CDR3 sequence (DNA): TGTGCCAGCAGCTTGGACTCTAATTCCTACGAGCAGTACTTC. Its protein is CASSLDSNSYEQYF.

This clonotype was detected only a few times. This chain connects TRBV20-1 to TRBJ1-2, with 9 positions matching TRBD1. The junction had 9 bases not matched to a gene; V was cut back by 6 bases and J by 4 bases. Germline V gene data show CDR1 as DFQATT and CDR2 as SNEGSKA (reference sequence). The CDR3 spans 14 residues. DNA of the CDR3: TGCAGTGCCAGTTCCGGACAGGGGACCTATGGCTACACCTTC. As protein: CSASSGQGTYGYTF.

The rearrangement links TRBV6-1 to TRBJ1-1, with D uncertain. CDR1 and CDR2 from the germline V gene are MNHNS and SASEGT. Trimming shortened V by 2 bases and J by 2 bases, and 12 bases separated the two germline ends. This CDR3 has 15 residues. The CDR3 reads CASSEWFQLNTEAFF. DNA of the CDR3: TGTGCCAGCAGTGAATGGTTTCAATTAAACACTGAAGCTTTCTTT.

The gene calls are TRBV6-2 or TRBV6-3 and TRBJ1-6, with D hard to call. Germline CDR1 MNHEY, CDR2 SVGEGT. Deletions cut 6 bases from V and 0 bases from J, with 6 bases between. The length of the CDR3 is 14 residues. The DNA for the CDR3 is TGTGCCAGCAGAAGGAGCTCCTATAATTCACCCCTCCACTTT. Translating it yields CASRRSSYNSPLHF.

The chain combines TRBV5-1 with TRBJ2-7; no clear D gene. This CDR3 is 9 amino acids long. The germline gives CDR1 SGHRS, CDR2 YFSETQ. Trimming took 8 bases from V and 4 from J, leaving 4 bases between them. The CDR3 loop reads CARPYEQYF. CDR3 DNA: TGCGCCAGACCTTACGAGCAGTACTTC.

This chain links TRBV30 with TRBJ2-3; tentative D call: TRBD2 (6 bases). The germline CDR1 and CDR2 sequences are GTSNPN and SVGIG (reference sequence). Trimming removed 5 bases from V and 5 bases from J, with 14 bases in between. CDR3 length equals 13 residues. CDR3 coding DNA: TGTGCCTGGTGGAGAGCGGGCGGAGATACGCAGTATTTT. Its protein is CAWWRAGGDTQYF. Drawing the rest from reference TRBV30 and TRBJ2-3, the complete variable domain is SQTIHQWPATLVQPVGSPLSLECTVEGTSNPNLYWYRQAAGRGLQLLFYSVGIGQISSEVPQNLSASRPQDRQFILSSKKLLLSDSGFYLCAWWRAGGDTQYFGPGTRLTVL.

The V call is TRBV27, the J call TRBJ2-1, with 10 bases matching TRBD1. The CDR3 is 15 residues long. Trimming at V came to 5 bases and at J to 7 bases, leaving 8 bases not matched to a gene. Germline CDR1 and CDR2: MNHEY and SMNVEV (reference sequence). CDR3 loop: CASSPGQGRLNEQFF. The CDR3 DNA reads TGTGCCAGCAGTCCGGGACAGGGGCGCCTGAATGAGCAGTTCTTC.

This sequence joins TRBV6-1 and TRBJ2-1; D gene ambiguous. V was trimmed by 5 bases and J by 9 bases, leaving 20 bases between them. Germline-derived CDR1 and CDR2 are MNHNS and SASEGT. The CDR3 extends over 15 amino acids. The DNA of the CDR3 is TGTGCCAGCAGTCGCGGTGGTAGTGATTGGGGTGAGCAGTTCTTC. Amino acids: CASSRGGSDWGEQFF.

This clonotype was seen many times. This rearrangement joins TRBV20-1 to TRBJ1-2; 8 bases agree with TRBD1. The V segment lost 5 bases and the J segment 6 bases; nucleotides outside the gene matches: 11. Germline assignment: CDR1 DFQATT and CDR2 SNEGSKA (reference sequence). This CDR3 spans 14 amino acids. The DNA for the CDR3 is TGCAGTGCTGACCCCGGGACAGGCCTGGATGGCTACACCTTC. Its protein is CSADPGTGLDGYTF.

This clonotype has at least ten counts. The chain uses TRBV20-1 and TRBJ2-1; TRBD1 agrees at 8 bases. Trimming took 5 bases from V and 4 from J; bases not matched to a gene: 10. This CDR3 spans 15 amino acids. Germline CDR1 DFQATT, CDR2 SNEGSKA (reference sequence). The CDR3 DNA is TGCAGTGCTTCTGGAGCCCGGGACAGGTACAATGAGCAGTTCTTC. It translates to CSASGARDRYNEQFF.

This chain uses TRBV5-1 with TRBJ2-4; tentative D call: TRBD1 (5 bases). Near its end, the DNA agrees better with TRBJ2-7, so the J call may be wrong. CDR3 length: 15 residues. Germline V lookup: CDR1 SGHRS, CDR2 YFSETQ. CDR3 sequence reads: CASSAYLDKTYEQYF. CDR3 nucleotides: TGCGCCAGCAGCGCATACCTGGACAAAACCTACGAGCAGTACTTC.

The chain combines TRBV12-3 or TRBV12-4 with TRBJ1-5, with 7 bases lining up with TRBD1. J lost 2 bases, V lost 6 bases, and 4 bases had no gene match. The CDR3 consists of 14 residues. The CDR3, as DNA: TGTGCCAGCAGACTTGACAGGGGCAATCAGCCCCAGCATTTT. Protein product: CASRLDRGNQPQHF.